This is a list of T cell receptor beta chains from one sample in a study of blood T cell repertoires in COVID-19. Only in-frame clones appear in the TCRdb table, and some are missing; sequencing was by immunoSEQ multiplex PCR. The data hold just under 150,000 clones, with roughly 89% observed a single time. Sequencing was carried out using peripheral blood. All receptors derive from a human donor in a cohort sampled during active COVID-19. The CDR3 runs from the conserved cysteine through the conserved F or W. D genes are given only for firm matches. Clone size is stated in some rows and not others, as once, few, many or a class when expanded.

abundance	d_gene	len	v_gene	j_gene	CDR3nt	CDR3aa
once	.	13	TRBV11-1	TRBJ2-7	TGTGCCAGCAGCGCCGACAGCCCCTACGAGCAGTACTTC	CASSADSPYEQYF
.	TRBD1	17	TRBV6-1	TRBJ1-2	TGTGCCAGCAGTGAAAGGGGGACAGGGGCGGGGAGAAGAGGCTACACCTTC	CASSERGTGAGRRGYTF
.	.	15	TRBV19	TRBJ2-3	TGTGCCAGTAGTATAAGCGGAGTCCAATCAGATACGCAGTATTTT	CASSISGVQSDTQYF
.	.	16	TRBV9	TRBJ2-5	TGTGCCAGCAGCGTAGGTACCGGCCTTGGAGGAGAGACCCAGTACTTC	CASSVGTGLGGETQYF
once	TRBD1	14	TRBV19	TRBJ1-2	TGTGCCAGTAGTTTCTTGGACAGGGGAGGTGGCTACACCTTC	CASSFLDRGGGYTF
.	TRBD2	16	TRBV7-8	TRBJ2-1	TGTGCCACGCATGGGAGAACTAGCGGGGGCGGGGATGAGCAGTTCTTC	CATHGRTSGGGDEQFF
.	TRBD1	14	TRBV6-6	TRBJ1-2	TGTGCCAGCAGTTACTCGGGGACAGTCTATGGCTACACCTTC	CASSYSGTVYGYTF
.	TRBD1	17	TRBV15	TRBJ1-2	TGTGCCACCAGCAGCCAGCCGAGCTCGACAGGGGCTATAGGCTACACCTTC	CATSSQPSSTGAIGYTF
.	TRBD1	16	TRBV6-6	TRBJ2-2	TGTGCCAGCAGCTCAACAGGGGCGGAGAACACCGGGGAGCTGTTTTTT	CASSSTGAENTGELFF
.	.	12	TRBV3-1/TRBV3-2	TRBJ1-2	TGTGCCAGCAGCCAAGACGGCTATGGCTACACCTTC	CASSQDGYGYTF
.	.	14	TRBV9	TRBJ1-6	TGTGCCAGCAGCGTAGAACAGCGGAATTCACCCCTCCACTTT	CASSVEQRNSPLHF
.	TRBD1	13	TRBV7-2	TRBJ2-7	TGTGCCTCCCGGGACAGGGGTAGCGACGAGCAGTACTTC	CASRDRGSDEQYF
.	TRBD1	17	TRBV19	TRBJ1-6	TGTGCCAGTAGTATTGGCCCCCCCGGGACAGAATATTCACCCCTCCACTTT	CASSIGPPGTEYSPLHF